The present T cell receptor (beta chain) was sequenced within a study of Ad26.COV2.S vaccination and SARS-CoV-2 variants (dated by TCRdb to the early 2020s). In terms of the full investigation: Vaccine-arm donors were drawn from COV1001, a multicentre, randomized, double-blind, placebo-controlled phase I-IIa trial of Ad26.COV2.S in healthy adults. Dosing of Ad26.COV2.S was intramuscular, at either 5x10^10 or 1x10^11 viral particles, delivered as one shot or as two shots spaced 56 days apart. Trial participants were randomized into five groups of five: low-dose or high-dose Ad26.COV2.S given once or twice, or placebo on both occasions. Blinding of investigators to trial group allocation was maintained during experiments and outcome assessment. The TCR-sequenced set comprised around 30 samples: some 19 Ad26.COV2.S vaccine recipients, 5 placebo recipients and 8 SARS-CoV-2 convalescent individuals. TCRbeta repertoire sequencing was used to assess the specificity and breadth of SARS-CoV-2-reactive T cell receptors after Ad26.COV2.S vaccination. Study-wide conclusions, independent of this receptor: Higher spike-specific TCR breadth was observed in Ad26.COV2.S recipients than in placebo recipients (P = 0.0014). The authors noted that the TCR breadth and depth analyses may have underestimated total T cell responses. After vaccination, spike-specific CD8+ and CD4+ T cell responses were reported to show substantial breadth. Vaccine and placebo recipients had similar non-spike TCR breadth, a finding consistent with the vaccine containing only spike. The study was not powered for comparison of responses between vaccine doses or regimens.

TCRbeta CDR3 regions were sequenced with the immunoSEQ Assay. After extraction, genomic DNA underwent amplification by bias-controlled multiplex PCR, followed by high-throughput sequencing. The paper's data handling went like this. To quantify the absolute abundance of every unique TCRbeta CDR3 region, sequences were collapsed and filtered. T cell fraction was estimated by normalizing TCRbeta template counts to usable DNA, which was measured by amplifying reference genes present in all nucleated cells. Repertoire TCRs were annotated as SARS-CoV-2-specific by exact matching of V gene, CDR3 amino acid sequence and J gene to a known reactive TCR set. The reference SARS-CoV-2 TCR set was obtained from MIRA and was filtered for enrichment in COVID-19-positive ImmuneCODE repertoires, whereby public or cross-reactive TCRs were removed. Using the MIRA antigens, annotated TCRs were further analysed by specific ORF or by position within an ORF. Breadth was defined as annotated unique rearrangements over total unique productive rearrangements; depth was the summed frequency of those rearrangements. Two-sided Wilcoxon rank-sum tests were applied when comparing TCR breadth between groups. TCRdb limited this immuneACCESS table to in-frame rearrangements with V and J called. A share of clones is missing; checked studies link under half to unresolved V genes, and the rest is unexplained. V, J and clone size derive from that table, while D and trimming were established from the DNA sequence. The sample records 300,000 to 400,000 clones, 87% of which are singletons. The ten largest clones take up about 3% of the sample.

Comment on this clone: Its antigen is unknown. No much larger clonotype is one base removed from it; base qualities were not supplied.

The CDR3 spans 12 residues, from the cysteine through the phenylalanine. Here the CDR3 DNA is all that survives: 36 bases in frame from base 1. CDR1 and CDR2, looked up from the germline V gene (reference sequence), are GTSNPN and SVGIG. Trimming at the junction amounts to 0 bases on V and 7 bases on J, and the germline ends lie 9 bases apart. This specimen's treatment or condition label, per the study, means: roughly 19 received Ad26.COV2.S at low or high dose, single or two shots; about 5 received placebo; per-sample allocation not given. Repertoires of vaccine and placebo recipients were sequenced from samples taken on day 63 after the first injection. Cohort 1b enrolled 25 or so adults aged 18-55 years at a single site in Boston, USA, between 29 July and 7 August 2020. Ad26.COV2.S consisted of a replication-incompetent adenovirus type 26 vector by which a prefusion-stabilized SARS-CoV-2 spike protein from the original Wuhan strain was expressed.

The sequence was collected from a person aged 18-60 years who received the Ad26.COV2.S COVID-19 vaccine or a placebo. The chain is encoded by TRBV30 joined to TRBJ1-1, with no confident D gene call. The sequencing here drew on peripheral blood, taken in a trial of Ad26.COV2.S vaccine versus placebo. The bases are TGTGCCTGGAGTGTACAAGGGCTTGAAGCTTTCTTT. This sequence encodes CAWSVQGLEAFF.